This is a list of T cell receptor beta chains from one sample in a study of T cell responses to AZD1222 COVID-19 vaccine. TCRdb's copy holds only in-frame clones and misses some; the assay was immunoSEQ multiplex PCR. The table has around 160,000 clones, under 95% seen once. Material: peripheral blood, obtained 28 days after the second AZD1222 dose. These TCRs come from an adult who received the AZD1222 COVID-19 vaccine. CDR3s leave out the opening cysteine and the closing phenylalanine or tryptophan.

V,J,CDR3
TRBV25-1,TRBJ1-5,ASSESGFGQPQH
TRBV6-5,TRBJ1-1,ASSTRQGVNTEAF
TRBV5-5,TRBJ1-2,ASSLYLPGTGDGYT
TRBV9,TRBJ1-3,ASSVEPDSGNTIY
TRBV15,TRBJ2-1,ATSLQGEGNEQF
TRBV30,TRBJ1-2,AWGEAGYGYT
TRBV7-6,TRBJ2-5,ASSPSWTSGGGETQY
TRBV6-2/TRBV6-3,TRBJ1-1,ASSYSLVAF
TRBV11-3,TRBJ2-5,ASSTGTSGIQETQY
TRBV3-1/TRBV3-2,TRBJ1-3,ASSQDAYGIGNTIY
TRBV2,TRBJ2-7,ASTLDRGPYYEQY
TRBV10-1,TRBJ1-1,ASSESGQGGFTEAF
TRBV18,TRBJ2-3,ASSPSATDTDTQY
TRBV7-6,TRBJ2-1,ASSQGGTAYNEQF
TRBV9,TRBJ2-5,ASSAPSGRNAETQY
TRBV7-9,TRBJ2-7,ASSLARTSGSSYEQY
TRBV7-3,TRBJ1-1,ASREEGAQEAF
TRBV7-9,TRBJ1-4,ASSPTFASNEKLF
TRBV27,TRBJ2-2,ASSRSSLREMNTGELF
TRBV19,TRBJ2-7,ASSTTGTGSYEQY
TRBV30,TRBJ1-1,AWTTGGWNTEAF
TRBV5-1,TRBJ1-1,ASSQTGDWEAF
TRBV10-2,TRBJ1-1,ASMTGWNTEAF
TRBV28,TRBJ1-2,ASSDDRGSGYGYT
TRBV7-2,TRBJ1-1,ASSLEGSNTEAF
TRBV4-1,TRBJ2-5,ASSQDRGLVTQY
TRBV12-5,TRBJ1-1,ASGLAVGGAF
TRBV5-4,TRBJ1-6,ASSLSRGDSPLH